This passage covers 5 T cell receptor beta chains from one sample sequenced in a study of cytomegalovirus exposure and HLA in healthy donors. In the PCR, 60 Vbeta and 13 Jbeta primers were used. This table comes from immunoSEQ multiplex PCR, and its TCRdb copy is limited to in-frame clones, with some not included. The sample comprises under 200,000 clones, over 70% of which are singletons, and over 3% rests with the top ten. Sequenced: PBMCs. The receptors stem from a woman between 45 and 60 years old in good health and CMV-seropositive.

This rearrangement joins TRBV7-3 to TRBJ1-1; 8 positions agree with TRBD1. V was clipped by 4 bases and J by 4 bases; unmatched bases: 5. Germline V gene data show CDR1 as SGHTA and CDR2 as FQGTGA. The CDR3 loop spans 14 amino acids. DNA for the CDR3: TGTGCCAGCAGCTCCGGACAGGGTCGCACTGAAGCTTTCTTT. It specifies CASSSGQGRTEAFF.

This clone was counted once. The chain recombines TRBV30 with TRBJ2-5; TRBD2 is a possible D gene (6 bases). This CDR3 comprises 12 residues. The germline gives CDR1 GTSNPN, CDR2 SVGIG (reference sequence). Trimming removed 7 bases at V and 5 bases at J, with 14 bases between. The CDR3 DNA reads as TGTGCCTCCATAGGGAGGATGGAGACCCAGTACTTC. It translates to CASIGRMETQYF.

The chain joins TRBV7-9 to TRBJ2-7; maybe TRBD1 (6 bases). Per germline, CDR1 SEHNR and CDR2 FQNEAQ (reference sequence). The ends were cut back, 0 bases at V and 2 bases at J, with 11 bases in the middle. This CDR3 contains 15 residues. DNA of the CDR3: TGTGCCAGCAGCTTAGCGTTTGGGGGCGCCTACGAGCAGTACTTC. Its translation is CASSLAFGGAYEQYF.

This clone appeared once. Here the CDR3 DNA reads TGTGCCAGCAACGTCCCGGGACAGGGGACCTATGGCTACACCTTC. It is translated as CASNVPGQGTYGYTF. This rearrangement joins TRBV28 to TRBJ1-2, with 10 bases fitting TRBD1. The CDR3 sequence is 15 residues long. The V gene's germline CDR1 is MDHEN and CDR2 SYDVKM. V shed 7 bases, J shed 4 bases, and the junction held 9 bases outside the gene matches.

There are a few counts of this clone. V gene TRBV5-6 combines with J gene TRBJ2-1; the match to TRBD1 covers 8 bases. CDR3 size: 14 residues. The trim removed 7 bases at V and 8 bases at J, leaving 11 bases unmatched. Germline V gene lookup returns CDR1 SGHDT and CDR2 YYEEEE. CDR3: CASGPTGAGHEQFF. CDR3 in DNA: TGTGCCAGCGGCCCGACAGGGGCCGGGCATGAGCAGTTCTTC.